The rows below give T cell receptor beta chains drawn from one sample of a study of quantifying T cell responses using KT2 cells. TCRdb used MiXCR to reprocess the UMI-ligation and nested PCR reads, holding one entry per CDR3 protein. The data show roughly 50,000 distinct CDR3 sequences, roughly 12% seen once. Sequenced material: PBMCs spiked with cells of the T cell clone KT2. The receptors shown here come from a human donor. Both conserved end residues are part of each CDR3. A D gene is named only where the DNA matches it firmly. Clone size, where shown, is once, few, many, or a class for clones that have expanded.

D gene: TRBD1; V gene: TRBV4-1; J gene: TRBJ1-5; clone size: .; CDR3 protein: CASSHLDRGDQPQHF; CDR3 DNA: TGCGCCAGCAGCCATCTAGACAGGGGTGATCAGCCCCAGCATTTT
D gene: .; V gene: TRBV7-6; J gene: TRBJ2-1; clone size: .; CDR3 protein: CASSSTYNEQFF; CDR3 DNA: TGTGCCAGCAGCTCAACCTACAATGAGCAGTTCTTC
D gene: .; V gene: TRBV5-1; J gene: TRBJ2-1; clone size: many; CDR3 protein: CASSLASNEQFF; CDR3 DNA: TGCGCCAGCAGCTTGGCCTCCAATGAGCAGTTCTTC
D gene: .; V gene: TRBV20-1; J gene: TRBJ1-2; clone size: few; CDR3 protein: CSANLGPGAYGYTF; CDR3 DNA: TGCAGTGCTAACCTTGGCCCGGGGGCCTATGGCTACACCTTC
D gene: .; V gene: TRBV5-1; J gene: TRBJ2-5; clone size: many; CDR3 protein: CASSLQAGQETQYF; CDR3 DNA: TGCGCCAGCAGCTTACAGGCAGGCCAAGAGACCCAGTACTTC
D gene: TRBD2; V gene: TRBV6-2/TRBV6-3; J gene: TRBJ2-3; clone size: .; CDR3 protein: CASSFSGKSTDTQYF; CDR3 DNA: TGTGCCAGCAGCTTCAGCGGGAAGAGCACAGATACGCAGTATTTT
D gene: .; V gene: TRBV9; J gene: TRBJ2-1; clone size: .; CDR3 protein: CASSSQPGNSASYNEQFF; CDR3 DNA: TGTGCCAGCAGTTCTCAACCTGGTAATTCCGCCTCATACAATGAGCAGTTCTTC
D gene: TRBD1; V gene: TRBV6-5; J gene: TRBJ2-3; clone size: .; CDR3 protein: CASSYSRTGSTDTQYF; CDR3 DNA: TGTGCCAGCAGTTACTCGCGGACAGGTAGCACAGATACGCAGTATTTT
D gene: .; V gene: TRBV11-2; J gene: TRBJ2-2; clone size: few; CDR3 protein: CASSDRPGNTGELFF; CDR3 DNA: TGTGCCAGCAGCGATAGACCTGGGAACACCGGGGAGCTGTTTTTT
D gene: TRBD1; V gene: TRBV20-1; J gene: TRBJ2-5; clone size: .; CDR3 protein: CSAHKTGDETQYF; CDR3 DNA: TGCAGTGCCCATAAAACAGGGGACGAGACCCAGTACTTC
D gene: .; V gene: TRBV19; J gene: TRBJ1-3; clone size: .; CDR3 protein: CASTLGLDGGNTIYF; CDR3 DNA: TGTGCCAGTACCTTGGGCCTCGACGGCGGAAACACCATATATTTT
D gene: .; V gene: TRBV6-6; J gene: TRBJ1-2; clone size: .; CDR3 protein: CASSYGGSESYGYTF; CDR3 DNA: TGTGCCAGCAGTTACGGTGGCAGCGAGAGCTATGGCTACACCTTC
D gene: .; V gene: TRBV4-1; J gene: TRBJ1-1; clone size: many; CDR3 protein: CASSQRTALNTEAFF; CDR3 DNA: TGCGCCAGCAGCCAACGGACAGCTTTGAACACTGAAGCTTTCTTT
D gene: TRBD2; V gene: TRBV20-1; J gene: TRBJ2-7; clone size: .; CDR3 protein: CSARLAGGDYEQYF; CDR3 DNA: TGCAGTGCTCGACTAGCGGGTGGAGACTACGAGCAGTACTTC
D gene: .; V gene: TRBV6-1; J gene: TRBJ2-1; clone size: many; CDR3 protein: CASSDLTYNEQFF; CDR3 DNA: TGTGCCAGCAGTGATTTGACGTACAATGAGCAGTTCTTC
D gene: .; V gene: TRBV30; J gene: TRBJ1-5; clone size: few; CDR3 protein: CAWSGGEVQHF; CDR3 DNA: TGTGCCTGGAGTGGGGGAGAAGTCCAGCATTTT
D gene: .; V gene: TRBV20-1; J gene: TRBJ1-5; clone size: few; CDR3 protein: CSARWDSNQPQHF; CDR3 DNA: TGCAGTGCTAGGTGGGACAGCAATCAGCCCCAGCATTTT
D gene: TRBD1; V gene: TRBV19; J gene: TRBJ2-2; clone size: .; CDR3 protein: CASHPWVRTGGTGELFF; CDR3 DNA: TGTGCCAGCCATCCTTGGGTCCGGACAGGGGGTACCGGGGAGCTGTTTTTT
D gene: .; V gene: TRBV7-8; J gene: TRBJ1-4; clone size: many; CDR3 protein: CASRPTYGGRGNEKLFF; CDR3 DNA: TGTGCCAGCAGACCGACTTATGGCGGACGTGGAAATGAAAAACTGTTTTTT
D gene: .; V gene: TRBV5-1; J gene: TRBJ2-2; clone size: many; CDR3 protein: CASSSGLAGELFF; CDR3 DNA: TGCGCCAGCAGCTCCGGGTTGGCCGGGGAGCTGTTTTTT
D gene: .; V gene: TRBV13; J gene: TRBJ2-7; clone size: few; CDR3 protein: CASSFGAGDEQYF; CDR3 DNA: TGTGCCAGCAGCTTTGGGGCCGGGGACGAGCAGTACTTC
D gene: .; V gene: TRBV18; J gene: TRBJ2-3; clone size: many; CDR3 protein: CASSPTLDTQYF; CDR3 DNA: TGTGCCAGCTCACCGACCCTAGATACGCAGTATTTT
D gene: .; V gene: TRBV10-2; J gene: TRBJ1-1; clone size: .; CDR3 protein: CASSEFADTEAFF; CDR3 DNA: TGCGCCAGCAGTGAATTCGCAGACACTGAAGCTTTCTTT
D gene: TRBD1; V gene: TRBV6-5; J gene: TRBJ2-2; clone size: .; CDR3 protein: CASSYVPGGDGELFF; CDR3 DNA: TGTGCCAGCAGTTACGTGCCAGGGGGCGACGGGGAGCTGTTTTTT
D gene: TRBD1; V gene: TRBV29-1; J gene: TRBJ2-3; clone size: many; CDR3 protein: CSGDRGGTDTQYF; CDR3 DNA: TGCAGCGGTGACAGGGGTGGGACAGATACGCAGTATTTT
D gene: .; V gene: TRBV10-3; J gene: TRBJ2-6; clone size: few; CDR3 protein: CAISRFRATLSGANVLTF; CDR3 DNA: TGTGCCATCAGCCGTTTCCGGGCCACACTCTCTGGGGCCAACGTCCTGACTTTC
D gene: TRBD2; V gene: TRBV18; J gene: TRBJ2-7; clone size: .; CDR3 protein: CASSPLSGSEQRQYF; CDR3 DNA: TGTGCCAGCTCACCACTTAGCGGGAGCGAGCAGCGGCAGTACTTC
D gene: .; V gene: TRBV14; J gene: TRBJ1-1; clone size: few; CDR3 protein: CASSPRPAGTEAFF; CDR3 DNA: TGTGCCAGCAGCCCACGTCCCGCAGGAACTGAAGCTTTCTTT